This TCR beta chain was recovered during a study of blood T cells in healthy people across ages. Germline loops: CDR1 DFQATT, CDR2 SNEGSKA (reference sequence). Trimming removed 5 bases from V and 2 bases from J, with 12 bases in between. There are 13 residues in the CDR3. A sample-barcoded 5' primer and a J-beta primer mix were used in a second PCR of about 6 to 11 cycles. Paired-end reads containing CDR3 totaled no fewer than 2.5 million for each sample. TCRdb re-called the 5' RACE reads with MiXCR, one entry per CDR3 protein. The table shows about 830,000 distinct CDR3 sequences, with around two thirds occurring only once. Comments on this clonotype: Its antigen is unidentified.

Points from the study as a whole: Naive and antigen-experienced cells were not separated, limiting conclusive comparison. Higher naive T cell percentage went strongly together with higher TCR beta diversity. Per-million-T-cell TCR beta diversity fell roughly linearly with age.

The gene calls are TRBV20-1 and TRBJ1-1, with a weak D call TRBD1 (6 bases). The sequenced material came from blood. The receptor comes from a man aged 30-40 years in good health. The CDR3 is CSASRGTNTEAFF. The DNA of the CDR3 is TGCAGTGCTTCCAGGGGCACTAACACTGAAGCTTTCTTT.